This entry is about one T cell receptor (beta chain). It has no known antigen specificity. No much larger clone is present one base from it, and per-base qualities are unavailable. The data originate from a study of response to subunit inactivated influenza vaccine listed by TCRdb under 2018. Regarding the research as a whole: To follow how T cells responded to a trivalent subunit inactivated influenza vaccine, the researchers relied on deep quantitative profiling of the T cell receptor repertoire. Study-wide findings and limitations: The authors proposed that each seasonal influenza vaccination may bring in only a limited number of new T cells.

V lost 4 bases and J lost 11 bases, and the count of bases not matched to a germline gene is 11. The CDR3 spans 15 residues, from the cysteine through the phenylalanine. Just the 45-base CDR3 DNA is kept, in frame starting at base 1. Libraries came from RT-PCR. Reads for this sample came from an Illumina HiSeq 2500. TCRdb redid the processing of the public reads, applying fastp at Q25 and MiXCR, and retained in-frame beta chains. Rows with a matching CDR3 protein are joined into one entry that keeps the most common DNA and genes. This sample holds approximately 200,000 distinct CDR3 sequences; under 15% were observed only once. Together, the top ten hold approximately 24% of the sample.

The receptor's source is a man over 45 who received an inactivated influenza vaccine. Donor details come from another sample of the same person, matched by shared clones. This receptor chain uses TRBV12-3 or TRBV12-4 and TRBJ2-3; 11 central bases correspond to TRBD2. The sequenced sample was CD8+ T cells sorted from PBMCs, obtained approximately 5 days after vaccination. The CDR3 protein: CASSYIAGGPFEQYF. In nucleotides, the sequence is TGTGCCAGCAGTTACATAGCGGGGGGGCCGTTTGAGCAGTATTTT.